These 25 T cell receptor beta chains originate from one sample sequenced in a study of identical twins. From the 5' RACE reads, TCRdb called clonotypes with MiXCR, one entry per CDR3 protein. The repertoire holds hundreds of thousands of distinct CDR3 sequences, with less than 10% as singletons. These data were likewise used in another study, on yellow fever vaccine responses in identical twins.

Sequencing input: PBMCs. These receptor sequences come from a woman in her late teens or twenties in good health.

The V gene is TRBV10-3, the J gene TRBJ1-1, with a tentative D call TRBD1 (5 bases). CDR1 is ENHRY, CDR2 SYGVKD, per germline. CDR3 length: 16 residues. Between the trimmed V and J ends, which lost 2 bases and 0 bases, there was a span of 13 bases. The CDR3 spells CAISEPGRNMNTEAFF. In nucleotides, the CDR3 is TGTGCCATCAGTGAGCCGGGACGGAACATGAACACTGAAGCTTTCTTT.

The chain employs TRBV6-5 and TRBJ2-5; a weak D match, TRBD2 (7 bases). V lost 2 bases and J 7 bases, leaving 14 bases between the germline ends. The germline CDR1 and CDR2 sequences are MNHEY and SVGAGI. The CDR3 runs to 14 residues. The CDR3 region is CASSYGGASGTQYF. The CDR3 coding sequence is TGTGCCAGCAGTTACGGGGGGGCTTCAGGGACCCAGTACTTC.

This clonotype was detected only a few times. The rearrangement uses TRBV24-1 and TRBJ2-5, with D possibly matching TRBD2 (5 bases). This CDR3 comprises 14 residues. Germline V gene lookup returns CDR1 KGHDR and CDR2 SFDVKD. V lost 3 bases, J lost 3 bases, and 10 bases lay in between. CDR3 nucleotides: TGTGCCACCAGTGATCGGACGGGAAAAGAGACCCAGTACTTC. It specifies CATSDRTGKETQYF.

This clonotype was counted between two and nine times. The chain couples TRBV7-9 to TRBJ2-7; the D is unclear. V lost 2 bases to trimming and J lost 6 bases, with 11 bases between them. The germline V gene has CDR1 SEHNR and CDR2 FQNEAQ (reference sequence). This CDR3 is built from 13 residues. The CDR3 bases are TGTGCCAGCAGCTTACTTGAAGGGTTCGAGCAGTACTTC. It encodes CASSLLEGFEQYF.

The table lists this clonotype with many counts. At one end the junction does not follow the germline gene, possibly because of a read error. The chain recombines TRBV4-3 with TRBJ2-3, with D unresolved. CDR1 is LGHNA and CDR2 is YSLEER in the germline V gene. This CDR3 region has 14 residues. CDR3 protein: CASSQDRATDTQYF. CDR3 bases: TGTGCCAGCAGCCAAGATAGGGCCACAGATACGCAGTATTTT.

The chain recombines TRBV28 with TRBJ2-7, with 12 bases matching TRBD1. Trimming removed 5 bases from V and 5 bases from J; junction bases left unmatched: 4. This CDR3 comprises 14 residues. CDR1 MDHEN and CDR2 SYDVKM come from the germline V gene. The CDR3 loop reads CASSGDRGLNEQYF. The CDR3 DNA reads TGTGCCAGCAGTGGGGACAGGGGGCTTAACGAGCAGTACTTC.

This sequence joins TRBV5-1 and TRBJ2-3, with TRBD2 matching 13 bases. Germline values: CDR1 SGHRS, CDR2 YFSETQ. The CDR3 spans 17 residues. With 6 bases clipped from V and 3 bases from J, the junction kept 10 bases outside the gene matches. The CDR3 sequence is CASMTSGGPGWTDTQYF. CDR3 DNA: TGCGCCAGCATGACTAGCGGGGGGCCCGGTTGGACAGATACGCAGTATTTT.

In this sample, this clonotype turned up a few times. This chain connects TRBV20-1 to TRBJ2-1; 7 nucleotides match TRBD2. CDR3 length equals 13 residues. Germline CDR1 reads DFQATT; CDR2 reads SNEGSKA (reference sequence). The junction had 8 bases not matched to a gene; V was cut back by 0 bases and J by 12 bases. This CDR3 reads CSARETSPGMQFF. The CDR3 DNA follows: TGCAGTGCTAGAGAGACTAGCCCTGGAATGCAGTTCTTC.

This clonotype was observed at least ten times. The V call is TRBV7-2, the J call TRBJ2-7, with unresolved D. Germline CDR1 reads SGHTA; CDR2 reads FQGNSA. The ends were cut back, 1 base at V and 3 bases at J, with 13 bases in the middle. The CDR3 has 15 amino acids. The chain's CDR3 is CASSLVNSRYYEQYF. The CDR3 coding sequence is TGTGCCAGCAGCTTAGTTAATAGCAGATACTACGAGCAGTACTTC.

Many counts were recorded for this clonotype. The chain couples TRBV5-1 to TRBJ2-6; D call uncertain. In germline, CDR1 is SGHRS, CDR2 YFSETQ. V shed 6 bases and J shed 2 bases, with 6 bases lying between them. The CDR3 is 13 amino acids. CDR3 sequence (DNA): TGCGCCAGCACCCAGACTGGGGCCAACGTCCTGACTTTC. Protein: CASTQTGANVLTF.

In its sample, this clonotype was seen many times. V is TRBV6-5 and J is TRBJ1-5, with a weak D call TRBD1 (6 bases). The CDR3 totals 13 residues. Germline V gives CDR1 MNHEY, CDR2 SVGAGI. Trimming cost V 4 bases and J 5 bases, with 9 bases left between them. The CDR3 sequence is CASSWDTYQPQHF. DNA for the CDR3: TGTGCCAGCAGTTGGGACACCTATCAGCCCCAGCATTTT.

This clonotype occurred many times. The chain is built from TRBV6-5 and TRBJ1-2; 11 nucleotides match TRBD1. The CDR3 is made up of 16 amino acids. Germline trimming cut 2 bases from V and 5 bases from J; bases unmatched to any gene: 7. Germline loops: CDR1 MNHEY, CDR2 SVGAGI. In DNA, the CDR3 is TGTGCCAGCAGTTACCCGGACAGGGGGCGCGAATATGGCTACACCTTC. Its protein product is CASSYPDRGREYGYTF.

The chain uses TRBV9 and TRBJ2-7; 9 bases fit TRBD1. CDR1 and CDR2 (germline): SGDLS, YYNGEE. Trimming took 3 bases from V and 0 from J; bases not matched to a gene: 19. This CDR3 region has 20 residues. CDR3 in amino acids: CASSASPTGGGFTGSYEQYF. CDR3 DNA sequence: TGTGCCAGCAGCGCCTCCCCGACAGGGGGTGGTTTTACGGGCTCCTACGAGCAGTACTTC. The full variable domain, in which reference TRBV9 and TRBJ2-7 provide the parts outside the CDR3, is DSGVTQTPKHLITATGQRVTLRCSPRSGDLSVYWYQQSLDQGLQFLIQYYNGEERAKGNILERFSAQQFPDLHSELNLSSLELGDSALYFCASSASPTGGGFTGSYEQYFGPGTRLTVT.

In this sample, this clonotype turned up a few times. The J gene is TRBJ2-1, the V gene TRBV7-9, with 8 nucleotides matching TRBD1. CDR1 SEHNR and CDR2 FQNEAQ come from the germline V gene (reference sequence). After removal of 6 bases from V and 2 bases from J, the junction contained 6 bases not matched to a gene. The length of the CDR3 is 15 residues. The CDR3 nucleotides are TGTGCCAGCAGTTACCGGGACAGGCCCTACAATGAGCAGTTCTTC. This encodes CASSYRDRPYNEQFF.

The table lists this clonotype with a few counts. The chain uses TRBV5-1 and TRBJ2-5; D uncertain. Germline-derived CDR1 and CDR2 are SGHRS and YFSETQ. V lost 5 bases to trimming and J lost 5 bases, with 13 bases between them. This CDR3 contains 13 residues. The CDR3 reads CASSGQGSETQYF. The CDR3 DNA is TGCGCCAGCAGTGGTCAAGGGTCCGAGACCCAGTACTTC. Variable domain in full (rest from reference TRBV5-1 and TRBJ2-5): KAGVTQTPRYLIKTRGQQVTLSCSPISGHRSVSWYQQTPGQGLQFLFEYFSETQRNKGNFPGRFSGRQFSNSRSEMNVSTLELGDSALYLCASSGQGSETQYFGPGTRLLVL.

This clonotype was found a few times. J is TRBJ2-3 and V is TRBV7-8; 7 nucleotides align to TRBD2. This CDR3 comprises 17 residues. CDR1 is SGHVS and CDR2 is FQNEAQ in the germline V gene. After removal of 1 base from V and 3 bases from J, the junction contained 10 bases not matched to a gene. CDR3 sequence: CASSLDGAGRRTDTQYF. In DNA form, the CDR3 reads TGTGCCAGCAGCTTAGATGGAGCGGGGCGGCGGACAGATACGCAGTATTTT.

This clonotype was counted at least ten times. The J gene is TRBJ1-3, the V gene TRBV10-3, with D unclear. The germline gives CDR1 ENHRY, CDR2 SYGVKD. V lost 2 bases, J lost 2 bases, and 7 bases lay in between. CDR3 length equals 14 residues. The CDR3 DNA sequence: TGTGCCATCAGTGAGGGTCCTACTGGAAACACCATATATTTT. Translated: CAISEGPTGNTIYF.

This rearrangement joins TRBV19 to TRBJ2-7; 9 bases agree with TRBD2. The CDR3 has 15 amino acids. V shed 5 bases and J 0 bases; nucleotides not matched to a gene: 5. Germline assignment: CDR1 LNHDA and CDR2 SQIVND (reference sequence). The CDR3 DNA is TGTGCCAGTAGTCCAGCGGGGGGTCGCTCCTACGAGCAGTACTTC. Its protein is CASSPAGGRSYEQYF.

This clonotype was recorded at least ten times. This chain links TRBV27 with TRBJ2-4; tentatively, D is TRBD2 (5 bases). This CDR3 contains 16 residues. Germline values: CDR1 MNHEY, CDR2 SMNVEV (reference sequence). V lost 6 bases to trimming and J lost 6 bases, with 21 bases between them. The CDR3 DNA reads as TGTGCCAGCAGGGCTTTTGGTCGCGGCAGCGGAAACATTCAGTACTTC. Protein: CASRAFGRGSGNIQYF.

This sequence joins TRBV6-2 or TRBV6-3 and TRBJ2-1; 8 bases are a match to TRBD2. Germline V gene sequence: CDR1 MNHEY, CDR2 SVGEGT. The CDR3 is 14 residues long. V dropped 2 bases and J dropped 4; count of bases not matched to a gene: 1. CDR3 loop: CASSYVAGYNEQFF. For the CDR3, the DNA is TGTGCCAGCAGTTACGTAGCGGGGTACAATGAGCAGTTCTTC.

This clonotype was picked up many times. The chain combines TRBV20-1 with TRBJ2-5; 7 bases fit TRBD1. V was pared by 2 bases and J by 4 bases, with 4 bases of the junction left unmatched. The CDR3 is made up of 13 amino acids. Germline assignment: CDR1 DFQATT and CDR2 SNEGSKA (reference sequence). CDR3 bases: TGCAGTGCTAGATTGACAGGGCTAGAGACCCAGTACTTC. As protein: CSARLTGLETQYF.

The chain is built from TRBV7-2 and TRBJ2-7; a possible D gene is TRBD1 (6 bases). The CDR3 extends over 12 amino acids. With 5 bases removed from V and 6 bases from J, the gap between germline ends came to 11 bases. The germline V gene encodes CDR1 SGHTA and CDR2 FQGNSA. CDR3 in DNA: TGTGCCAGCAGCCCAGACAGGTTCGAGCAGTACTTC. Amino acids: CASSPDRFEQYF. The variable domain in full, with the rest retrieved from reference TRBV7-2 and TRBJ2-7, is GAGVSQSPSNKVTEKGKDVELRCDPISGHTALYWYRQSLGQGLEFLIYFQGNSAPDKSGLPSDRFSAERTGGSVSTLTIQRTQQEDSAVYLCASSPDRFEQYFGPGTRLTVT.

This clonotype was seen only a few times. V gene TRBV24-1 combines with J gene TRBJ1-3; D not certain. Trimming took off 2 bases at V and 4 bases at J, with 5 bases between the two ends. CDR3 length equals 13 residues. From germline, CDR1 is KGHDR and CDR2 SFDVKD. The CDR3 sequence: CATSDSSGNTIYF. The DNA for the CDR3 is TGTGCCACCAGTGATTCATCGGGAAACACCATATATTTT.

CDR3: CASSWGGQGEETQYF. CDR3 sequence (DNA): TGTGCCAGCAGCTGGGGGGGACAGGGAGAAGAGACCCAGTACTTC. The genes are TRBV7-6 and TRBJ2-5, with 9 bases matching TRBD1. Germline lookup yields CDR1 SGHVS and CDR2 FNYEAQ. Trimming at V came to 4 bases and at J to 3 bases, leaving 6 bases not matched to a gene. The CDR3 spans 15 residues. The whole variable domain, remainder taken from reference TRBV7-6 and TRBJ2-5, is GAGVSQSPRYKVTKRGQDVALRCDPISGHVSLYWYRQALGQGPEFLTYFNYEAQQDKSGLPNDRFSAERPEGSISTLTIQRTEQRDSAMYRCASSWGGQGEETQYFGPGTRLLVL.

The rearrangement uses TRBV6-5 and TRBJ2-7, with no clear D. Germline V gene lookup returns CDR1 MNHEY and CDR2 SVGAGI. Trimming removed 8 bases from V and 5 bases from J, with 10 bases in between. This CDR3 region has 11 residues. This CDR3 reads CASGPPNEQYF. CDR3 DNA: TGTGCCAGCGGACCCCCCAACGAGCAGTACTTC.